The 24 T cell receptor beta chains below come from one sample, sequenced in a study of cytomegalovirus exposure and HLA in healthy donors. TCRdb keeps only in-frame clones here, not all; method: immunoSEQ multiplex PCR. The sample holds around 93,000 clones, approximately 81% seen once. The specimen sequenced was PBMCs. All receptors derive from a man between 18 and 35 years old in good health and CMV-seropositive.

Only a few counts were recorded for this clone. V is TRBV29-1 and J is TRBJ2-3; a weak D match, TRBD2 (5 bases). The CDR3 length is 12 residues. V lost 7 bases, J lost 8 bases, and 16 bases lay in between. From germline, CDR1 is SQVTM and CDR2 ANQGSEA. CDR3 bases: TGCAGCGGAGCGGACGGCGAGGCTACGCAGTATTTT. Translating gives CSGADGEATQYF.

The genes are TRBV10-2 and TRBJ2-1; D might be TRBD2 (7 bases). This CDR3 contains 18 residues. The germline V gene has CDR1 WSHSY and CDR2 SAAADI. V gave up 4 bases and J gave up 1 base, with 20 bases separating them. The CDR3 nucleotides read TGCGCCAGCAGTGGTGGGGGGGCCGGGCTTACTTCCTACAATGAGCAGTTCTTC. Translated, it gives CASSGGGAGLTSYNEQFF.

DNA for the CDR3: TGCGCCAGCAGCGAACGTGAAACCGGGACTGGATACAATGAGCAGTTCTTC. Residues: CASSERETGTGYNEQFF. The chain joins TRBV4-1 to TRBJ2-1, with D perhaps TRBD2 (6 bases). Trimming cost V 5 bases and J 4 bases, with 21 bases left between them. CDR1 is MGHRA and CDR2 is YSYEKL in the germline V gene. The CDR3 length is 17 residues.

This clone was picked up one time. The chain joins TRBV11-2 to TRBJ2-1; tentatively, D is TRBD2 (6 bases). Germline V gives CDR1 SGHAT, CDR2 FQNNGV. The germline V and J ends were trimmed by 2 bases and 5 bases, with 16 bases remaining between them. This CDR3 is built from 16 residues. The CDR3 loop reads CASSLLFRTKHNEQFF. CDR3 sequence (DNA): TGTGCCAGCAGCTTACTGTTCCGGACTAAGCACAATGAGCAGTTCTTC.

The CDR3 sequence is CASSSGQGKDTQYF. CDR3 bases: TGCGCCAGCAGCTCCGGACAGGGGAAAGATACGCAGTATTTT. The V gene is TRBV5-1, the J gene TRBJ2-3, with TRBD1 matching over 9 bases. Trimming removed 3 bases from V and 5 bases from J; junction bases left unmatched: 4. Looked up from germline, CDR1 is SGHRS and CDR2 is YFSETQ. The CDR3 is made up of 14 amino acids.

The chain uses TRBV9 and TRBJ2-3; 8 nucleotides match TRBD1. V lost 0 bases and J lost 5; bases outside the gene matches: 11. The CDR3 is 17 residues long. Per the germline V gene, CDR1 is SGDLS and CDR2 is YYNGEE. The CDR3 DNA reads TGTGCCAGCAGCGTAGGAGGTTCTCAGGGGGCTGTAGATACGCAGTATTTT. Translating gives CASSVGGSQGAVDTQYF.

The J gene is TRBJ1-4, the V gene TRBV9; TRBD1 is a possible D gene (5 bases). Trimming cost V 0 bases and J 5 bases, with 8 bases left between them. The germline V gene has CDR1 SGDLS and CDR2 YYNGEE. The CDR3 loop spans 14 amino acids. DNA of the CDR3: TGTGCCAGCAGCGTAGCGGGGGAGAATGAAAAACTGTTTTTT. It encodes CASSVAGENEKLFF.

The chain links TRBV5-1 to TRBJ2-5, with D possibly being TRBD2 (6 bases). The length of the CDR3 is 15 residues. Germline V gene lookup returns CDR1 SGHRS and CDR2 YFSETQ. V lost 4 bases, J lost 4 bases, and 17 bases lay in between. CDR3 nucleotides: TGCGCCAGCAGCAAGGGAGTAGGCGGGGCAGAGACCCAGTACTTC. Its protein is CASSKGVGGAETQYF.

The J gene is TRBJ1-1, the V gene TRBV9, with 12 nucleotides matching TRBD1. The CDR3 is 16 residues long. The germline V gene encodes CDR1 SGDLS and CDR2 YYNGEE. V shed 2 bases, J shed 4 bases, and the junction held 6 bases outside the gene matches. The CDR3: CASSVGQGATSTEAFF. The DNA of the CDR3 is TGTGCCAGCAGCGTGGGACAGGGGGCTACGAGCACTGAAGCTTTCTTT.

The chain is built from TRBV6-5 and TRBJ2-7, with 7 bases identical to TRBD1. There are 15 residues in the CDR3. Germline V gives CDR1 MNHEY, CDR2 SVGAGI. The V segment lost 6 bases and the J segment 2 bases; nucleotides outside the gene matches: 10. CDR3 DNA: TGTGCCAGCAGCCCTGACCGGGACAGCACCTACGAGCAGTACTTC. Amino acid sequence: CASSPDRDSTYEQYF.

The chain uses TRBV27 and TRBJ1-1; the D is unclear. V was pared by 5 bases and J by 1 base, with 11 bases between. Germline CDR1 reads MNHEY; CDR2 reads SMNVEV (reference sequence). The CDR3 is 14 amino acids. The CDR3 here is CASSPPGGNTEAFF. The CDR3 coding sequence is TGTGCCAGCAGTCCCCCCGGAGGGAACACTGAAGCTTTCTTT.

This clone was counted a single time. CDR3 sequence (DNA): TGTGCCTGGAGTCTAACAGGGGGAGGAAACACCATATATTTT. Translation gives CAWSLTGGGNTIYF. The V gene is TRBV30, the J gene TRBJ1-3, with 8 nucleotides matching TRBD1. Germline-derived CDR1 and CDR2 are GTSNPN and SVGIG (reference sequence). The CDR3 spans 14 residues. V lost 2 bases, J lost 4 bases, and 4 bases stayed unmatched.

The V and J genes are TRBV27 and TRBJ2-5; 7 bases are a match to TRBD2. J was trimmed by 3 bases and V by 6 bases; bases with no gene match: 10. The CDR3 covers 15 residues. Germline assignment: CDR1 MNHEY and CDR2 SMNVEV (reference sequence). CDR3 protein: CASRRVREGKETQYF. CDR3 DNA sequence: TGTGCCAGCAGGAGGGTGAGGGAGGGGAAAGAGACCCAGTACTTC.

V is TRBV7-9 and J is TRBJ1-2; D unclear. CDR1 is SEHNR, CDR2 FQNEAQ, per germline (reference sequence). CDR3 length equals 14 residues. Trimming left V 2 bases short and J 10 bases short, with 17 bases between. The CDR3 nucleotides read TGTGCCAGCAGCTTAATCAAGGGTGAGAGGGACTACACCTTC. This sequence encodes CASSLIKGERDYTF.

In DNA form, the CDR3 reads TGTGCCAGCAGCCCAGGGGCGATCACAGATACGCAGTATTTT. Translating gives CASSPGAITDTQYF. The chain recombines TRBV9 with TRBJ2-3, with D tentatively TRBD1 (6 bases). The V end was cut by 4 bases, the J end by 2 bases, with 11 bases between. This CDR3 spans 14 amino acids. Germline CDR1 SGDLS, CDR2 YYNGEE.

CDR3 sequence: CASSPQIPNTGELFF. CDR3 in DNA: TGCGCCAGCAGCCCGCAGATTCCGAACACCGGGGAGCTGTTTTTT. The chain uses TRBV5-1 and TRBJ2-2; D not certain. This CDR3 contains 15 residues. Deletions cut 4 bases from V and 0 bases from J, with 10 bases between. Germline values: CDR1 SGHRS, CDR2 YFSETQ.

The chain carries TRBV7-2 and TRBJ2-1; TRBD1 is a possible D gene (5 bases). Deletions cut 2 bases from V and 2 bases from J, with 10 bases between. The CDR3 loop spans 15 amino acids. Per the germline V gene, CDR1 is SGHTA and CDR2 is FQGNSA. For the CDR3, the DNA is TGTGCCAGCAGCTTAAGGGGTTTACCCTACAATGAGCAGTTCTTC. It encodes CASSLRGLPYNEQFF.

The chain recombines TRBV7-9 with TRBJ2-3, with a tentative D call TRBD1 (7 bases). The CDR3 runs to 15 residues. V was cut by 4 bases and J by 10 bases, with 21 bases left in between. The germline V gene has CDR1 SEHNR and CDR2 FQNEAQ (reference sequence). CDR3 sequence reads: CASSSVGTAGGAQYF. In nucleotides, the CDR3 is TGTGCCAGCAGCTCCGTAGGGACAGCGGGCGGGGCGCAGTATTTT.

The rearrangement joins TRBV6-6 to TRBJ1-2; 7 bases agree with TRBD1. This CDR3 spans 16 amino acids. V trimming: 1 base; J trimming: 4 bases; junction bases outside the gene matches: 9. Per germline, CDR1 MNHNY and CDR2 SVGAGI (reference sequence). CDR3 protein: CASSYLSDRVGYGYTF. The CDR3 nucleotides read TGTGCCAGCAGTTACTTGTCAGACAGGGTGGGCTATGGCTACACCTTC.

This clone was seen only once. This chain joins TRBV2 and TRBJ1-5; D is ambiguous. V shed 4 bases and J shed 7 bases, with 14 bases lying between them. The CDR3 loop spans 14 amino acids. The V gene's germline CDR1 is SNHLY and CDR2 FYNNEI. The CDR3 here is CASSAYAGWQPQHF. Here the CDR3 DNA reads TGTGCCAGCAGTGCTTACGCGGGGTGGCAGCCCCAGCATTTT.

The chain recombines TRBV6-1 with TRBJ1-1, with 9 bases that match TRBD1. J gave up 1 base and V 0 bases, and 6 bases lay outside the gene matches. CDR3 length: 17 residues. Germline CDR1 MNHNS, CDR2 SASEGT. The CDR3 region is CASSEAGQGWRNTEAFF. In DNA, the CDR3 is TGTGCCAGCAGTGAAGCTGGACAGGGGTGGCGGAACACTGAAGCTTTCTTT.

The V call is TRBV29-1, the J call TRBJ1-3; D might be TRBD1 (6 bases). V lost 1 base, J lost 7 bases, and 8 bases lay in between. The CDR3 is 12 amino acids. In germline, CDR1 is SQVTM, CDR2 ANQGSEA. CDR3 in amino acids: CSVEGQENTIYF. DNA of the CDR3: TGCAGCGTTGAAGGACAGGAGAACACCATATATTTT.

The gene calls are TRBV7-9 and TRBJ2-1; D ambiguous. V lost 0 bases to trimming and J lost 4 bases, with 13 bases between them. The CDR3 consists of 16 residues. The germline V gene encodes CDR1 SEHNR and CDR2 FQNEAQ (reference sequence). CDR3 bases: TGTGCCAGCAGCTTAGCGATGATGACACCATACAATGAGCAGTTCTTC. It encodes CASSLAMMTPYNEQFF.

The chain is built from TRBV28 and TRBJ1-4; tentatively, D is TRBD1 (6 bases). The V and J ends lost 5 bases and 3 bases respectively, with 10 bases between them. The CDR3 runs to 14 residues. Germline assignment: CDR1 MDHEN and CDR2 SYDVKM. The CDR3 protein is CASSHRDSNEKLFF. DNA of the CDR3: TGTGCCAGCAGTCACAGGGATTCTAATGAAAAACTGTTTTTT.